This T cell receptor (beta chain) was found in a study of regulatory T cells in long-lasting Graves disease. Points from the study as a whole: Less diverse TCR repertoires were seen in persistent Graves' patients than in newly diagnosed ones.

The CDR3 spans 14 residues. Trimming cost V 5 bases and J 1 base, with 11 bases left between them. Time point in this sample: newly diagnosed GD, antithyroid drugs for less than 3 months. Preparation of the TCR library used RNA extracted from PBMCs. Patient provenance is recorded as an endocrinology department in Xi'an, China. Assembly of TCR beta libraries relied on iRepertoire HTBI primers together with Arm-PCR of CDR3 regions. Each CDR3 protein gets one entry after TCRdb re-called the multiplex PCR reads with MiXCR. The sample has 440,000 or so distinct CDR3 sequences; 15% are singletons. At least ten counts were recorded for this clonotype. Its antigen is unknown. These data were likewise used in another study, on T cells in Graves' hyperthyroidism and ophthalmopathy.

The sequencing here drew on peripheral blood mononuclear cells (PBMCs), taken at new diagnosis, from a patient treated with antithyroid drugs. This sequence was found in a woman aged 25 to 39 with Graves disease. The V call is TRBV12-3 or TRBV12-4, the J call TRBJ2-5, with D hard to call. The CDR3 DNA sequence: TGTGCCAGCAGTGATGAGAACTCCCAAGAGACCCAGTACTTC. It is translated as CASSDENSQETQYF.